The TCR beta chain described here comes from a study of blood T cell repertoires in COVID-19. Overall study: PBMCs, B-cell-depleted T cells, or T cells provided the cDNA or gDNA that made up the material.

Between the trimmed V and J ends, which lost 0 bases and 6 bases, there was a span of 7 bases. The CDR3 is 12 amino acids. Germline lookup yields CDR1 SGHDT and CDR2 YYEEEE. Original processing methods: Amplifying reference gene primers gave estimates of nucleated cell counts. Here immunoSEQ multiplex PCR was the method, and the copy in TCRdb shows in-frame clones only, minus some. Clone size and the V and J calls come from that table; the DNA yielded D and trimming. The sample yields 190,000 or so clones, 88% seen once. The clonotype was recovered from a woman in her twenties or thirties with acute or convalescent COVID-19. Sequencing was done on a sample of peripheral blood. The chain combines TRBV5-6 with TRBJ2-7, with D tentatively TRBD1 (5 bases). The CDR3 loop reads CASSLGQLEQYF. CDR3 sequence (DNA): TGTGCCAGCAGCTTGGGACAGCTCGAGCAGTACTTC.